This TCR beta chain is drawn from a study of T cells in Graves' hyperthyroidism and ophthalmopathy. Broader study findings: Through a model of 13 V-J features, ophthalmopathy was separated from stable hyperthyroidism.

This clonotype was observed a handful of times. Its target is unknown. There were TCR beta CDR3 regions amplified from RNA transcripts. First-round RT-PCR with HTBI primers amplified the TCR CDR3 region. A single record per CDR3 protein comes from TCRdb applying MiXCR to the multiplex PCR reads. Among some 600,000 distinct CDR3 sequences listed, approximately 13% were seen once. The V gene's germline CDR1 is MGHRA and CDR2 YSYEKL. This CDR3 region has 17 residues. V lost 11 bases to trimming and J lost 0 bases, with 23 bases between them. It was around 10 ml of fresh peripheral blood that supplied the PBMCs.

The J gene is TRBJ1-3, the V gene TRBV4-1; D unclear. Material: blood. The sequence was collected from a woman in her twenties or thirties with Graves' hyperthyroidism that later progressed to Graves' ophthalmopathy. The DNA for the CDR3 is TGCGCCCGCTCTGCGGCGGCTGTTCTGTACTCTGGAAACACCATATATTTT. This codes for CARSAAAVLYSGNTIYF.